Sequencing of this T cell receptor beta chain was carried out in a study of T cell responses to AZD1222 COVID-19 vaccine. Sequenced by immunoSEQ multiplex PCR; TCRdb stores in-frame clones only, minus some. The table shows 150,000 to 170,000 clones, with approximately 87% occurring only once. V gave up 4 bases and J gave up 1 base, with 12 bases separating them. Germline lookup yields CDR1 SGHRS and CDR2 YFSETQ. CDR3 size: 14 residues. Points from the study as a whole: The number of AZD1222 recipients seropositive at baseline was only 5 to 7. CD4 TCRs associated with vaccination spanned spike, dominating at 160-218 and 743-854. White British donors predominated, females outnumbered males, and clonal diversity was possibly underestimated.

This clone is a singleton in its sample. Antigen specificity is unknown. The material sequenced was peripheral blood, taken on day 0 of MenACWY control vaccination. This receptor was obtained from an adult in good health. This chain joins TRBV5-1 and TRBJ2-7, with D unresolved. The CDR3 DNA sequence: TGCGCCAGCAGCCGCCTCGACGGGTCCTACGAGCAGTACTTC. Translating gives CASSRLDGSYEQYF.